This T cell receptor (beta chain) was sequenced for a study of early T cells in non-severe SARS-CoV-2 infection. In germline, CDR1 is SGHDN, CDR2 FVKESK. The V segment lost 0 bases and the J segment 3 bases; nucleotides outside the gene matches: 4. This CDR3 has 16 residues. As part of library construction, unique molecular identifiers were attached to individual cDNA molecules. TCRdb analysed the 5' RACE reads with MiXCR anew, one entry per CDR3 protein. This sample has under 85,000 distinct CDR3 sequences; around 10% occur once, and the top ten carry 15% to 17%. This TCR was recovered from an adult who was a healthcare worker with PCR-confirmed SARS-CoV-2 infection or an uninfected control (not recorded which). The donor label of this sample is uncertain. V is TRBV14 and J is TRBJ2-3, with TRBD2 matching 9 bases. Sequences were derived from whole blood, sampled at baseline. Here the CDR3 DNA reads TGTGCCAGCAGCCAAGAAGTCGGACTAGCGACAGATACGCAGTATTTT. This translates into CASSQEVGLATDTQYF.